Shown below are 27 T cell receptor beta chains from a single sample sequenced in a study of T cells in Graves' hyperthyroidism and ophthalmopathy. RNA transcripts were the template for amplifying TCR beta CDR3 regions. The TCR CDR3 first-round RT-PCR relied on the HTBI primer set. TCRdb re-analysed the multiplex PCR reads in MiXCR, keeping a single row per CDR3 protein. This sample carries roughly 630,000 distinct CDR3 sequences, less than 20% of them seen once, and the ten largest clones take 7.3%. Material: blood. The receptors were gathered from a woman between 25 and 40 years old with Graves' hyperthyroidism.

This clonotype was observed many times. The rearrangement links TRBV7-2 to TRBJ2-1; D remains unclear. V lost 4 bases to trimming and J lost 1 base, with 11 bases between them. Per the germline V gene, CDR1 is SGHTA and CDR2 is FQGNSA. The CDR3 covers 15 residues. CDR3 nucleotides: TGTGCCAGCAGCTCCCCTGGAAGGTCCTACAATGAGCAGTTCTTC. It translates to CASSSPGRSYNEQFF.

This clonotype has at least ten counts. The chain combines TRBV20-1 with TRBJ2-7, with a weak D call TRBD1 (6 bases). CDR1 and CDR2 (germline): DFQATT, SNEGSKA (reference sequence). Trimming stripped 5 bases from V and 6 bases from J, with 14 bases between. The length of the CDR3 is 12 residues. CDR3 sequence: CSALNRGGEQYF. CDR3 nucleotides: TGCAGTGCTTTAAACCGAGGGGGCGAGCAGTACTTC.

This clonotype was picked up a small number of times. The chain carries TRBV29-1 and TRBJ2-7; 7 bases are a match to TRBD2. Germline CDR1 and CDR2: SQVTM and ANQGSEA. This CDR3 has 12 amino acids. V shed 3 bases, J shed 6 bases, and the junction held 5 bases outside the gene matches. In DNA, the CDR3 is TGCAGCGTTGAGCGGGAGAGATCCGAGCAGTACTTC. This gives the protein CSVERERSEQYF.

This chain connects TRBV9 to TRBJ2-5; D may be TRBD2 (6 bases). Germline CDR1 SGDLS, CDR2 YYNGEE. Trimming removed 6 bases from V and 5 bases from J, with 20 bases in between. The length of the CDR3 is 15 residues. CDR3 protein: CASTLGGGMRETQYF. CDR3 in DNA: TGTGCCAGCACATTAGGTGGAGGGATGAGGGAGACCCAGTACTTC.

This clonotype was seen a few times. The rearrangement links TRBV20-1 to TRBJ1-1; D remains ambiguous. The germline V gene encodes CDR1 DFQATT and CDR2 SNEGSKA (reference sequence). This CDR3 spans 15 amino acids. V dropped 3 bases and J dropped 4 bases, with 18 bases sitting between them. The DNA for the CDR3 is TGCAGTGCTAGGGATGGGAGCGGGGTTACCACTGAAGCTTTCTTT. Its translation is CSARDGSGVTTEAFF.

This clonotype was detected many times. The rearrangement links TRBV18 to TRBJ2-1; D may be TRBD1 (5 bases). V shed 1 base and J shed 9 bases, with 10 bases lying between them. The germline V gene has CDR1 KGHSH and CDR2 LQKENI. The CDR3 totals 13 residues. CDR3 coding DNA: TGTGCCAGCTCACCACGCAGGGATCCTGAGCAGTTCTTC. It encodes CASSPRRDPEQFF.

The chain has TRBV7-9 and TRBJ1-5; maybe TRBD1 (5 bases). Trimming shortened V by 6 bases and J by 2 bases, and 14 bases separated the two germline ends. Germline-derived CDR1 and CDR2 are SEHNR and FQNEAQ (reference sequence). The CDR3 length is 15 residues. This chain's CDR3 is CASSTQGDGNQPQHF. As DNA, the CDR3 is TGTGCCAGCAGTACCCAGGGAGACGGCAATCAGCCCCAGCATTTT.

Written as DNA, the CDR3 is TGTGCCAGCAGCTCCGGGGTTTACCTGTACGAGCAGTACTTC. Translation: CASSSGVYLYEQYF. V usage is TRBV11-2 and J usage is TRBJ2-7, with a tentative D call TRBD2 (5 bases). From germline, CDR1 is SGHAT and CDR2 FQNNGV. V lost 4 bases and J lost 4, with 14 bases in between. The CDR3 has 14 residues.

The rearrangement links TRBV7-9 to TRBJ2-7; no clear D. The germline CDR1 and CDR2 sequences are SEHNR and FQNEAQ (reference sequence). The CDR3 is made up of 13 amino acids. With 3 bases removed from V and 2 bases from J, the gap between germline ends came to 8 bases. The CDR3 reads CASSFSLTYEQYF. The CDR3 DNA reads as TGTGCCAGCAGCTTCAGTTTAACCTACGAGCAGTACTTC.

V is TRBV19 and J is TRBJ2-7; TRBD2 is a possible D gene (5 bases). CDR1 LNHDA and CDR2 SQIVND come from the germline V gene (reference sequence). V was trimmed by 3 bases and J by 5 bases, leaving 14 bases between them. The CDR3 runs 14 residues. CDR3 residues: CASSISQASNEQYF. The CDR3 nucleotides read TGTGCCAGTAGTATTTCCCAGGCTAGCAACGAGCAGTACTTC.

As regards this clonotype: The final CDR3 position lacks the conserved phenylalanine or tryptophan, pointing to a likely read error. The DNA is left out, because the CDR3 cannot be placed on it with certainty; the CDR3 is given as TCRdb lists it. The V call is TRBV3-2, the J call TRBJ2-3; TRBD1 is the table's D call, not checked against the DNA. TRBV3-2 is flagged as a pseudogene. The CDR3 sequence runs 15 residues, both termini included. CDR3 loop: CASIKRTGGTDTQYL.

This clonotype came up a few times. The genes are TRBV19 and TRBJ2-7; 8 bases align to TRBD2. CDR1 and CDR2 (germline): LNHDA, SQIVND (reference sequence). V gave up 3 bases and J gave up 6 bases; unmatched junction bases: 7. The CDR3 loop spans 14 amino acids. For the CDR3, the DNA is TGTGCCAGTAGTATCCGAGCGGGAGTGGGCGAGCAGTACTTC. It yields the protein CASSIRAGVGEQYF.

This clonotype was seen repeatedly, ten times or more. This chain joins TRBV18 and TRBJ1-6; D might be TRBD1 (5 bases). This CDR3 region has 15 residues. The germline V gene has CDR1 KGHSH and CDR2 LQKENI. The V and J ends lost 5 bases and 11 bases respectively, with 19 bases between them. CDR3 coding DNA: TGTGCCAGCTCAACCGGAACAGGAGAGGACGCACCCCTCCACTTT. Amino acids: CASSTGTGEDAPLHF.

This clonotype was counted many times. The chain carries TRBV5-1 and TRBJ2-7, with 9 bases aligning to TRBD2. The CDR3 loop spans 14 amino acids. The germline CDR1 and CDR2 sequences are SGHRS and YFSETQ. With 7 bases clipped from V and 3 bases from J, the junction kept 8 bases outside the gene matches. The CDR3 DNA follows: TGCGCCAGCTCCCCGCTAGCGGGAAACTACGAGCAGTACTTC. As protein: CASSPLAGNYEQYF.

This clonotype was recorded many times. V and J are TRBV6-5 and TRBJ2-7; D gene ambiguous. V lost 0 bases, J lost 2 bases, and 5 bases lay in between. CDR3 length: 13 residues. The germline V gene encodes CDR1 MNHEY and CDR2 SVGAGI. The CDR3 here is CASSYSPAYEQYF. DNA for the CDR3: TGTGCCAGCAGTTACTCGCCAGCCTACGAGCAGTACTTC.

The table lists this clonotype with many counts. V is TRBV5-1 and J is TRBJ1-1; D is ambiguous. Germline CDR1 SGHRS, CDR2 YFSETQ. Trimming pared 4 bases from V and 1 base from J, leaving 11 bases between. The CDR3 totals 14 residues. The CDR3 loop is CASSTGGANTEAFF. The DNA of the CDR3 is TGCGCCAGCAGCACGGGTGGAGCGAACACTGAAGCTTTCTTT.

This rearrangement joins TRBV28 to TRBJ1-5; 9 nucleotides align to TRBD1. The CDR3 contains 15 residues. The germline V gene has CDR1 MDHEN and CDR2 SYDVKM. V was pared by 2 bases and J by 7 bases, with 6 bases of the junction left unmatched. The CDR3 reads CASSLPGTGYQPQHF. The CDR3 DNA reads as TGTGCCAGCAGTTTACCGGGGACAGGGTACCAGCCCCAGCATTTT.

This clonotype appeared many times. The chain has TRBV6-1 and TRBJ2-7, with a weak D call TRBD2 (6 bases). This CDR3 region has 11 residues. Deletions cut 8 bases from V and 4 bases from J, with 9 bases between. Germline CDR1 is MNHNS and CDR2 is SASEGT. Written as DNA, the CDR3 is TGTGCCAGCTGGGACTGGTACGAGCAGTACTTC. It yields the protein CASWDWYEQYF.

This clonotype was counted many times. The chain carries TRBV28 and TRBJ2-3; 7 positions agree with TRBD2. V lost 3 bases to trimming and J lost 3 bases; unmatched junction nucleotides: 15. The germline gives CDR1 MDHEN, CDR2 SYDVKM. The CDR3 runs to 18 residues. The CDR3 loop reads CASSLFPRASGDTDTQYF. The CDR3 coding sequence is TGTGCCAGCAGTTTGTTCCCAAGGGCTAGCGGTGATACAGATACGCAGTATTTT.

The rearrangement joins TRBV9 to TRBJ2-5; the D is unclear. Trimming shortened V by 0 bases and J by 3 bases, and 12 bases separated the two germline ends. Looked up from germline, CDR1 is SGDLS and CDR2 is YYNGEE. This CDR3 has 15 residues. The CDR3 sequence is CASSVGVVAEETQYF. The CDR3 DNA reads TGTGCCAGCAGCGTAGGGGTGGTTGCTGAAGAGACCCAGTACTTC. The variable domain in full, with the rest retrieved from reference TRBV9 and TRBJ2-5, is DSGVTQTPKHLITATGQRVTLRCSPRSGDLSVYWYQQSLDQGLQFLIQYYNGEERAKGNILERFSAQQFPDLHSELNLSSLELGDSALYFCASSVGVVAEETQYFGPGTRLLVL.

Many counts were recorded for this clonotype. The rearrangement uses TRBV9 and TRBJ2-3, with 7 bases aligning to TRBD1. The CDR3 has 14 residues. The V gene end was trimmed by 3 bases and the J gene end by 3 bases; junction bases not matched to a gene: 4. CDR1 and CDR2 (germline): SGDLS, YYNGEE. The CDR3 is CASSETGWTDTQYF. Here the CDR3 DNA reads TGTGCCAGCAGCGAGACAGGGTGGACAGATACGCAGTATTTT.

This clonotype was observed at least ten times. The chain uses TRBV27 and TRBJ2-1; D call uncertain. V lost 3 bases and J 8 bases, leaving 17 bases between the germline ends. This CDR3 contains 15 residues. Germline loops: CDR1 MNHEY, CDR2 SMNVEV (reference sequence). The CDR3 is CASSLPYPRMDEQFF. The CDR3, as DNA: TGTGCCAGCAGTTTGCCATACCCGCGAATGGATGAGCAGTTCTTC.

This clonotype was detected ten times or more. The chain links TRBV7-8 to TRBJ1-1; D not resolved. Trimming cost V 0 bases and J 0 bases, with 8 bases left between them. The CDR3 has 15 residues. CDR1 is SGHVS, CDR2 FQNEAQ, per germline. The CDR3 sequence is CASSLARAMNTEAFF. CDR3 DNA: TGTGCCAGCAGCTTAGCGCGGGCGATGAACACTGAAGCTTTCTTT.

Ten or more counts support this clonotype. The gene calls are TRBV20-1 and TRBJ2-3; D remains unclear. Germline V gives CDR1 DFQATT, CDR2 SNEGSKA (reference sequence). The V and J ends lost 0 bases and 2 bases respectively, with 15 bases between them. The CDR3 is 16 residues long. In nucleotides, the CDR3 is TGCAGTGCTAGAGATCCCAAGGGCTTAACCACAGATACGCAGTATTTT. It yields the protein CSARDPKGLTTDTQYF.

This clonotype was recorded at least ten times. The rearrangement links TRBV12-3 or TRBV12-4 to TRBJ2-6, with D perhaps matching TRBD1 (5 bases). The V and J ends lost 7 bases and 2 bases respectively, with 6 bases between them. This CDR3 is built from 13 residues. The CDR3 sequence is CASKGAGANVLTF. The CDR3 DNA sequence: TGTGCCAGCAAAGGGGCTGGGGCCAACGTCCTGACTTTC.

In DNA, the CDR3 is TGTGCCAGTAGTACATGGCATAGTGGCAATCAGCCCCAGCATTTT. Its protein is CASSTWHSGNQPQHF. This chain links TRBV19 with TRBJ1-5, with D unresolved. The V and J ends lost 4 bases and 2 bases respectively, with 12 bases between them. Per the germline V gene, CDR1 is LNHDA and CDR2 is SQIVND (reference sequence). This CDR3 is built from 15 residues.

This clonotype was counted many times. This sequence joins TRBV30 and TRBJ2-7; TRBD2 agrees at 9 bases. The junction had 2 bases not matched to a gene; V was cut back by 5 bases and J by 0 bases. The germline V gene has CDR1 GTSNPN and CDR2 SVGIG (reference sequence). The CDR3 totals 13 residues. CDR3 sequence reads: CAWQREASYEQYF. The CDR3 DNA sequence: TGTGCCTGGCAGCGGGAGGCCTCCTACGAGCAGTACTTC.